Presented here are 19 T cell receptor beta chains from one specimen sequenced in a study of shared clonotypes between healthy human individuals (dated by TCRdb to the early 2020s). The library relied on the immunoSEQ multiplex PCR assay. This is the immuneACCESS table as TCRdb keeps it, with only in-frame sequences that have V and J called. A part of the clones is gone; compared with another copy, unresolved V genes explain less than half, and the rest is unexplained. In this sample the table shows just over 2,000,000 clones, roughly 96% of which occur a single time. Jointly, the top ten make up more than 0.1% of the sample. Input material: naive CD4+ T cells sorted from blood. The sample's cell subset or site, from its label and the paper: CD45RA+ positively selected. The origin of the receptors is a man aged 18 to 29 in good health.

As concerns this clone: This sample includes further DNA sequences coding for the same CDR3. V is TRBV30 and J is TRBJ2-7; no clear D gene. The CDR3 extends over 12 amino acids. V lost 5 bases to trimming and J lost 0 bases, with 8 bases between them. CDR1 is GTSNPN and CDR2 is SVGIG in the germline V gene (reference sequence). The CDR3 region is CAWGSSSYEQYF. CDR3 sequence (DNA): TGTGCCTGGGGGTCCAGCTCCTACGAGCAGTACTTC.

This CDR3 reads CASSLDWNQPQHF. In DNA, the CDR3 is TGTGCCAGCAGCTTAGATTGGAATCAGCCCCAGCATTTT. The chain couples TRBV7-2 to TRBJ1-5; D gene ambiguous. CDR3 length equals 13 residues. V gave up 1 base and J gave up 4 bases, with 5 bases separating them. The germline V gene encodes CDR1 SGHTA and CDR2 FQGNSA.

This chain connects TRBV5-6 to TRBJ1-4; D is perhaps TRBD1 (5 bases). CDR3 length: 17 residues. Germline V CDR1 and CDR2: SGHDT, YYEEEE. The V and J ends lost 4 bases and 4 bases respectively, with 20 bases between them. In DNA, the CDR3 is TGTGCCAGCAGCCCAGAACCTACGGGGCAGAATAATGAAAAACTGTTTTTT. Its protein product is CASSPEPTGQNNEKLFF.

V and J are TRBV2 and TRBJ2-7; TRBD2 aligns across 9 bases. Per the germline V gene, CDR1 is SNHLY and CDR2 is FYNNEI. CDR3 length: 15 residues. With 6 bases clipped from V and 2 bases from J, the junction kept 8 bases outside the gene matches. CDR3 amino acids: CASSTPSGVTYEQYF. In DNA, the CDR3 is TGTGCCAGCAGCACACCTAGCGGGGTAACCTACGAGCAGTACTTC.

J is TRBJ2-2 and V is TRBV5-8; 8 bases align to TRBD2. The germline CDR1 and CDR2 sequences are SGHTS and YDEGEE. The CDR3 contains 19 residues. Unmatched junction bases numbered 16, after V lost 3 bases and J lost 3 bases. The CDR3, as DNA: TGTGCCAGCAGCTGGGGCCTGGGGTCCGGGACTAGTGACACCGGGGAGCTGTTTTTT. Its translation: CASSWGLGSGTSDTGELFF.

V and J are TRBV7-9 and TRBJ1-2; a weak D match, TRBD1 (6 bases). V was clipped by 6 bases and J by 7 bases, with 15 bases between them. Germline V gene lookup returns CDR1 SEHNR and CDR2 FQNEAQ (reference sequence). The CDR3 has 13 residues. CDR3 bases: TGTGCCAGCAGTCGAAAGGGGGGTGGTGGCTACACCTTC. Translation: CASSRKGGGGYTF.

J is TRBJ2-7 and V is TRBV25-1; 8 positions agree with TRBD2. J gave up 2 bases and V 7 bases, and 13 bases lay outside the gene matches. This CDR3 spans 16 amino acids. Germline V gene lookup returns CDR1 MGHDK and CDR2 SYGVNS. The CDR3 loop reads CASTQSGGATPYEQYF. The DNA for the CDR3 is TGTGCCAGCACCCAGAGCGGGGGTGCTACCCCCTACGAGCAGTACTTC.

This chain joins TRBV2 and TRBJ2-7; 9 nucleotides agree with TRBD1. This CDR3 contains 15 residues. Germline V gene sequence: CDR1 SNHLY, CDR2 FYNNEI. V gave up 7 bases and J gave up 3 bases; unmatched junction bases: 10. CDR3 region: CASKNRGQGGYEQYF. In nucleotides, the CDR3 is TGTGCCAGCAAAAATAGGGGACAGGGTGGCTACGAGCAGTACTTC.

This clone was recorded only once. This chain links TRBV10-3 with TRBJ1-2; D unclear. Germline CDR1 is ENHRY and CDR2 is SYGVKD. Trimming removed 2 bases at V and 6 bases at J, with 7 bases between. This CDR3 spans 12 amino acids. This chain's CDR3 is CAISEANHGYTF. In DNA, the CDR3 is TGTGCCATCAGTGAGGCAAATCATGGCTACACCTTC.

V gene TRBV6-1 combines with J gene TRBJ1-1; no clear D gene. The CDR3 covers 11 residues. Germline V gene data show CDR1 as MNHNS and CDR2 as SASEGT. Between the trimmed V and J ends, which lost 2 bases and 8 bases, there was a span of 6 bases. The CDR3 reads CASSENQEAFF. The CDR3 DNA sequence: TGTGCCAGCAGTGAAAATCAGGAAGCTTTCTTT.

This clone was detected only once. V gene TRBV5-6 combines with J gene TRBJ2-3; TRBD1 or TRBD2 may be the D gene (6 bases each). The CDR3 loop spans 15 amino acids. Trimming pared 3 bases from V and 4 bases from J, leaving 15 bases between. Germline V lookup: CDR1 SGHDT, CDR2 YYEEEE. The CDR3 spells CASSSGRDMSDTQYF. The CDR3 coding sequence is TGTGCCAGCAGCTCGGGGCGGGACATGTCAGATACGCAGTATTTT.

The chain has TRBV10-3 and TRBJ1-3; D is undetermined. V lost 2 bases and J lost 0, with 8 bases in between. The CDR3 contains 15 residues. CDR1 ENHRY and CDR2 SYGVKD come from the germline V gene. The CDR3 loop reads CAISEVVVSGNTIYF. The CDR3 nucleotides are TGTGCCATCAGTGAGGTAGTGGTCTCTGGAAACACCATATATTTT.

The chain is built from TRBV27 and TRBJ1-5; D gene unclear. Trimming removed 6 bases from V and 6 bases from J, with 15 bases in between. This CDR3 contains 14 residues. Germline V gene data show CDR1 as MNHEY and CDR2 as SMNVEV (reference sequence). The CDR3 reads CASSPGFAIQPQHF. The CDR3 nucleotides are TGTGCCAGCAGCCCGGGGTTTGCAATTCAGCCCCAGCATTTT.

The chain links TRBV7-9 to TRBJ2-5; 7 bases match TRBD1. The CDR3 runs to 15 residues. V was pared by 4 bases and J by 1 base, with 6 bases of the junction left unmatched. The germline V gene has CDR1 SEHNR and CDR2 FQNEAQ (reference sequence). CDR3 sequence reads: CASSSGTVGQETQYF. The CDR3 DNA is TGTGCCAGCAGCTCCGGGACAGTGGGCCAAGAGACCCAGTACTTC.

This clone was picked up one time. The V and J genes are TRBV12-1 and TRBJ1-2. TRBV12-1 has pseudogene status. The CDR3 spans 19 residues. CDR3 coding DNA: TGTGCCAGCAGAAACCCACGCTCTGGAGACGGAGGAGGTACTTATGGCTACACCTTC. Encoded protein: CASRNPRSGDGGGTYGYTF.

A word on this clone: Additional DNA sequences in this sample encode the identical CDR3. Written as DNA, the CDR3 is TGTGCCAGCAGGACAGGGGGAAACTATGGCTACACCTTC. Translating it yields CASRTGGNYGYTF. The chain uses TRBV6-1 and TRBJ1-2; the match to TRBD1 covers 9 bases. Germline-derived CDR1 and CDR2 are MNHNS and SASEGT. V gave up 6 bases and J gave up 2 bases; unmatched junction bases: 1. This CDR3 is 13 amino acids long.

V is TRBV5-1 and J is TRBJ1-1; D remains unclear. CDR1 and CDR2 from the germline V gene are SGHRS and YFSETQ. The CDR3 length is 15 residues. The ends were cut back, 4 bases at V and 0 bases at J, with 13 bases in the middle. This CDR3 is CASSPEQILNTEAFF. CDR3 DNA sequence: TGCGCCAGCAGCCCGGAACAGATACTGAACACTGAAGCTTTCTTT.

The chain couples TRBV28 to TRBJ2-7; tentatively, D is TRBD1 (7 bases). Trimming took off 8 bases at V and 6 bases at J, with 17 bases between the two ends. Germline loops: CDR1 MDHEN, CDR2 SYDVKM. This CDR3 has 13 amino acids. CDR3 region: CASRLRQGGEQYF. The CDR3, as DNA: TGTGCCAGCCGATTGAGACAGGGAGGCGAGCAGTACTTC.

The J gene is TRBJ1-1, the V gene TRBV6-5, with a weak D call TRBD1 (6 bases). Germline assignment: CDR1 MNHEY and CDR2 SVGAGI. The CDR3 totals 11 residues. V was shortened by 6 bases and J by 8 bases, with 10 bases between the two germline ends. CDR3 amino acids: CASSQGMEAFF. CDR3 nucleotide sequence: TGTGCCAGCAGCCAGGGGATGGAAGCTTTCTTT.